The clone carrying this T cell receptor (beta chain) has only one observation. PCR was performed using 60 Vbeta and 13 Jbeta primers. Repertoires were generated with immunoSEQ multiplex PCR, while TCRdb's copy carries only in-frame clones and drops some. The sample gives about 37,000 clones, 70% to 75% of which show up once; 6.3% is in the top ten. These data originate in a study of cytomegalovirus exposure and HLA in healthy donors. Unmatched junction bases numbered 4, after V lost 3 bases and J lost 6 bases. CDR3 size: 13 residues. Germline CDR1 reads SGHRS; CDR2 reads YFSETQ. Material: PBMCs. This clonotype was obtained from a man younger than 40 in good health and CMV-seronegative. The chain joins TRBV5-1 to TRBJ2-7, with TRBD1 identical over 9 bases. The CDR3, as DNA: TGCGCCAGCAGCTCGGGACAGGGACTCGAGCAGTACTTC. It encodes CASSSGQGLEQYF.